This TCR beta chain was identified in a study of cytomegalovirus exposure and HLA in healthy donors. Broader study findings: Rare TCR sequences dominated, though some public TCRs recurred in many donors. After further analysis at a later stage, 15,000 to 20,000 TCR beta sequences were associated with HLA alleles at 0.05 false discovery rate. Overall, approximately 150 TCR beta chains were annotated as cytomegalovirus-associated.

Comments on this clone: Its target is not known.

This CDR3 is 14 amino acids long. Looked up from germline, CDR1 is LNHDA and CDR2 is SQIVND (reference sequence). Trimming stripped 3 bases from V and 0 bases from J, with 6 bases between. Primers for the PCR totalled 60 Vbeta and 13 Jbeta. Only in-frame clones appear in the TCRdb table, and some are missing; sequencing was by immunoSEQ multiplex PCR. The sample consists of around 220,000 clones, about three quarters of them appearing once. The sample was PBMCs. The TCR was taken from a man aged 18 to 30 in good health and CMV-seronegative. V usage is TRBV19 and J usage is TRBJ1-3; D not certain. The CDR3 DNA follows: TGTGCCAGTAGTATCTGGCCCTCTGGAAACACCATATATTTT. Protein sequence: CASSIWPSGNTIYF. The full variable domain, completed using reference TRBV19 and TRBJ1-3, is DGGITQSPKYLFRKEGQNVTLSCEQNLNHDAMYWYRQDPGQGLRLIYYSQIVNDFQKGDIAEGYSVSREKKESFPLTVTSAQKNPTAFYLCASSIWPSGNTIYFGEGSWLTVV.